The T cell receptor beta chain under discussion was sequenced for a study of human T cells and chemical hapten exposure. Time point of the sample: healthy volunteer bleed at 6 weeks. Unseparated into fractions, whole blood served as the source from which total RNA was extracted. The germline gives CDR1 MNHEY, CDR2 SVGAGI. The CDR3 spans 13 residues. Trimming took off 6 bases at V and 5 bases at J, with 11 bases between the two ends. This clonotype was observed a handful of times. MiXCR, applied by TCRdb to the RACE reads, yields one record per CDR3 protein. The table shows about 77,000 distinct CDR3 sequences, with approximately 8.1% occurring only once.

J is TRBJ2-1 and V is TRBV6-5; possibly TRBD1 for D (5 bases). The TCR comes from a female donor in good health. Some clones in this sample may be carry-over from other donors' samples. Sequenced sample: whole blood. DNA of the CDR3: TGTGCCAGCAGCATCGACAGAAACAATGAGCAGTTCTTC. Amino acid sequence: CASSIDRNNEQFF.